These T cell receptor beta chains were read from a single sample in a study of shared clonotypes between healthy human individuals. The repertoire was sequenced with immunoSEQ multiplex PCR; TCRdb's copy has only in-frame clones and lacks some. Of about 230,000 clones in the sample, 50% to 80% are singletons; the top ten hold around 10%. The sample was memory CD4+ T cells sorted from blood. Receptors originate from a man aged 25-40 years in good health. CDR3s include the opening cysteine and the closing phenylalanine or tryptophan. Fields, in order: V gene, D gene, clone size, J gene, CDR3 protein, CDR3 DNA. The D gene is left open where the match is weak. Part of the rows lack a size; the others show once, few, many or a class for expanded clones.

TRBV28	-	many	TRBJ1-5	CASSLFSHGRPNQPQHF	TGTGCCAGCAGTTTATTTTCTCACGGCAGACCCAATCAGCCCCAGCATTTT
TRBV9	-	-	TRBJ2-2	CASSVERAGTGELFF	TGTGCCAGCAGCGTAGAACGGGCGGGCACCGGGGAGCTGTTTTTT
TRBV5-1	TRBD1	-	TRBJ1-1	CASRPATGSTEAFF	TGCGCCAGCCGCCCGGCGACAGGGAGCACTGAAGCTTTCTTT
TRBV29-1	TRBD2	-	TRBJ2-7	CSVETSGSGEQYF	TGCAGCGTTGAAACTAGCGGGAGCGGCGAGCAGTACTTC
TRBV10-2	TRBD2	-	TRBJ2-5	CASSEEAGRAGTQYF	TGCGCCAGCAGTGAGGAAGCCGGGAGGGCAGGAACCCAGTACTTC
TRBV7-8	-	once	TRBJ2-2	CASSYRAGELFF	TGTGCCAGCAGCTACAGGGCCGGGGAGCTGTTTTTT
TRBV5-1	TRBD2	few	TRBJ2-3	CASSGTGGTDTQYF	TGCGCCAGCAGTGGGACGGGAGGTACAGATACGCAGTATTTT
TRBV5-4	-	-	TRBJ2-2	CASSLGHTGELFF	TGTGCCAGCAGCTTGGGCCACACCGGGGAGCTGTTTTTT
TRBV5-4	TRBD1	few	TRBJ2-2	CASSSLGQGRTGELFF	TGTGCCAGCAGCTCCCTAGGACAGGGTCGGACCGGGGAGCTGTTTTTT
TRBV11-1	TRBD2	-	TRBJ2-7	CASSAMTSGISYEQYF	TGTGCCAGCAGCGCGATGACTAGCGGGATCTCCTACGAGCAGTACTTC
TRBV18	TRBD1	-	TRBJ2-6	CASSPQGAAGANVLTF	TGTGCCAGCTCACCACAGGGGGCGGCTGGGGCCAACGTCCTGACTTTC
TRBV2	TRBD1	-	TRBJ2-7	CASSGRDRSYEQYF	TGTGCCAGCAGTGGCCGGGACAGGTCCTACGAGCAGTACTTC
TRBV11-2	-	-	TRBJ2-7	CASSPSSEQYF	TGTGCCAGCAGCCCGAGCTCCGAGCAGTACTTC
TRBV30	-	-	TRBJ2-7	CAWRRNLDEQYF	TGTGCCTGGAGGCGCAATTTGGACGAGCAGTACTTC
TRBV28	-	-	TRBJ2-1	CASSAGQINEQFF	TGTGCCAGCAGTGCCGGACAGATCAATGAGCAGTTCTTC
TRBV19	TRBD2	few	TRBJ2-3	CASSSLAGASDTQYF	TGTGCCAGTAGTTCCCTAGCGGGAGCGTCAGATACGCAGTATTTT
TRBV6-6	TRBD1	-	TRBJ1-1	CASSATGGDTEAFF	TGTGCCAGCAGTGCCACAGGGGGCGACACTGAAGCTTTCTTT
TRBV6-5	TRBD1	-	TRBJ2-1	CASSGTGLSYNEQFF	TGTGCCAGCAGCGGGACAGGGCTTTCCTACAATGAGCAGTTCTTC
TRBV10-1	-	-	TRBJ1-4	CASSESGSGEKLFF	TGCGCCAGCAGTGAGTCAGGGAGTGGAGAAAAACTGTTTTTT